The 14 T cell receptor beta chains given below trace back to one sample, sequenced in a study of OX40 agonist ivuxolimab in advanced cancers. Profiled with immunoSEQ multiplex PCR; TCRdb holds only in-frame clones, not every one. The sample includes some 37,000 clones, about 81% of them seen just once. The sequencing here drew on CD4+ or CD8+ T cells sorted from blood, taken in a trial of the OX40 agonist ivuxolimab. These receptors originate from an adult with an advanced solid tumor such as melanoma, head and neck, liver or kidney cancer.

The chain carries TRBV5-1 and TRBJ1-6; TRBD1 aligns across 9 bases. This CDR3 comprises 16 residues. The V gene end was trimmed by 3 bases and the J gene end by 10 bases; junction bases not matched to a gene: 11. Germline V gene data show CDR1 as SGHRS and CDR2 as YFSETQ. The CDR3, as DNA: TGCGCCAGCAGCTATTCCGGGACAGGGATTGGATCACCCCTCCACTTT. Translated, it gives CASSYSGTGIGSPLHF.

The rearrangement joins TRBV7-2 to TRBJ1-2, with a weak D call TRBD1 (5 bases). CDR3 length: 16 amino acids. V was cut by 3 bases and J by 6 bases, with 20 bases left in between. The germline V gene encodes CDR1 SGHTA and CDR2 FQGNSA. The DNA of the CDR3 is TGTGCCAGCAGCTTCGCTCTCAGGGTTGAAGGGGATGGCTACACCTTC. This gives the protein CASSFALRVEGDGYTF. The variable domain in full, completed from reference TRBV7-2 and TRBJ1-2, reads GAGVSQSPSNKVTEKGKDVELRCDPISGHTALYWYRQSLGQGLEFLIYFQGNSAPDKSGLPSDRFSAERTGGSVSTLTIQRTQQEDSAVYLCASSFALRVEGDGYTFGSGTRLTVV.

This clone was observed once. V gene TRBV7-3 combines with J gene TRBJ2-7; the D is unclear. V shed 0 bases and J shed 5 bases, with 8 bases lying between them. The CDR3 has 13 residues. Germline-derived CDR1 and CDR2 are SGHTA and FQGTGA. This CDR3 is CASSLTSWDEQYF. CDR3 in DNA: TGTGCCAGCAGCTTAACTTCGTGGGACGAGCAGTACTTC. Full variable domain (missing parts from reference TRBV7-3 and TRBJ2-7): GAGVSQTPSNKVTEKGKYVELRCDPISGHTALYWYRQSLGQGPEFLIYFQGTGAADDSGLPNDRFFAVRPEGSVSTLKIQRTERGDSAVYLCASSLTSWDEQYFGPGTRLTVT.

This sequence joins TRBV11-2 and TRBJ1-1, with unresolved D. Trimming took 3 bases from V and 0 from J, leaving 8 bases between them. CDR3 size: 14 residues. Germline loops: CDR1 SGHAT, CDR2 FQNNGV. The CDR3 spells CASSFSYLNTEAFF. The DNA of the CDR3 is TGTGCCAGCAGCTTCAGCTACCTGAACACTGAAGCTTTCTTT.

V and J are TRBV6-5 and TRBJ2-2; 10 bases are shared with TRBD1. V lost 6 bases, J lost 4 bases, and 5 bases stayed unmatched. The length of the CDR3 is 15 residues. Per the germline V gene, CDR1 is MNHEY and CDR2 is SVGAGI. CDR3 region: CASSGTGAVTGELFF. The CDR3 DNA sequence: TGTGCCAGCAGCGGGACAGGGGCCGTCACCGGGGAGCTGTTTTTT.

In this sample, this clone turned up once. V and J are TRBV19 and TRBJ2-1; D is perhaps TRBD1 or TRBD2 (5 bases each). Germline V gene data show CDR1 as LNHDA and CDR2 as SQIVND (reference sequence). V was shortened by 3 bases and J by 5 bases, with 14 bases between the two germline ends. There are 15 residues in the CDR3. In DNA form, the CDR3 reads TGTGCCAGTAGTATGGGGCCTAGCACTAACAATGAGCAGTTCTTC. The encoded protein is CASSMGPSTNNEQFF.

This clone was seen once. The rearrangement uses TRBV7-6 and TRBJ2-1; TRBD2 matches at 8 bases. Trimming cost V 3 bases and J 4 bases; bases outside gene matches: 5. CDR1 is SGHVS, CDR2 FNYEAQ, per germline. This CDR3 spans 15 amino acids. The CDR3 loop reads CASSFFGREYNEQFF. The CDR3 DNA follows: TGTGCCAGCAGCTTTTTCGGGAGGGAATACAATGAGCAGTTCTTC.

V and J are TRBV7-2 and TRBJ2-1, with 15 bases identical to TRBD2. There are 16 residues in the CDR3. Germline CDR1 is SGHTA and CDR2 is FQGNSA. V was clipped by 5 bases and J by 8 bases; unmatched bases: 7. CDR3 in amino acids: CASSPKGLAGGYEQFF. The CDR3 nucleotides are TGTGCCAGCAGCCCCAAGGGACTAGCGGGGGGATATGAGCAGTTCTTC.

The chain is built from TRBV10-2 and TRBJ2-1, with 8 bases matching TRBD2. Trimming removed 6 bases from V and 8 bases from J; junction bases left unmatched: 9. CDR1 is WSHSY and CDR2 is SAAADI in the germline V gene. The CDR3 length is 14 residues. This CDR3 is CASRTSGGRYEQFF. The CDR3 coding sequence is TGCGCCAGCAGAACTAGCGGAGGTCGGTATGAGCAGTTCTTC.

This chain uses TRBV28 with TRBJ2-3; D possibly matches TRBD1 or TRBD2 (5 bases each). The CDR3 length is 14 residues. The germline gives CDR1 MDHEN, CDR2 SYDVKM. Deletions cut 6 bases from V and 6 bases from J, with 16 bases between. The CDR3 DNA sequence: TGTGCCAGCAGAGGGACCCTCGCATTGGATACGCAGTATTTT. Residues: CASRGTLALDTQYF.

The gene calls are TRBV27 and TRBJ1-6; D remains ambiguous. Germline values: CDR1 MNHEY, CDR2 SMNVEV (reference sequence). The CDR3 consists of 13 residues. V was trimmed by 3 bases and J by 6 bases, leaving 6 bases between them. Here the CDR3 reads CASSFGPNSPLHF. In nucleotides, the CDR3 is TGTGCCAGCAGTTTCGGGCCTAATTCACCCCTCCACTTT.

V and J are TRBV6-1 and TRBJ1-5; unclear D gene. The CDR3 has 16 amino acids. V was pared by 4 bases and J by 2 bases, with 15 bases between. CDR1 is MNHNS, CDR2 SASEGT, per germline. The CDR3 sequence is CASSGVVAGGNQPQHF. The CDR3 region has the DNA TGTGCCAGCAGTGGGGTGGTGGCTGGGGGCAATCAGCCCCAGCATTTT.

The V gene is TRBV28, the J gene TRBJ1-2; TRBD1 agrees at 10 bases. The length of the CDR3 is 17 residues. CDR1 and CDR2 from the germline V gene are MDHEN and SYDVKM. J lost 2 bases, V lost 3 bases, and 9 bases had no gene match. The CDR3 region is CASSLLGQGLSNYGYTF. The CDR3 DNA reads as TGTGCCAGCAGTTTGTTGGGACAGGGGCTCTCGAACTATGGCTACACCTTC.

The chain employs TRBV7-2 and TRBJ2-4; perhaps D is TRBD1 or TRBD2 (5 bases each). In germline, CDR1 is SGHTA, CDR2 FQGNSA. V gave up 4 bases and J gave up 6 bases, with 13 bases separating them. This CDR3 has 14 amino acids. The CDR3 region is CASSSGTAGNIQYF. Here the CDR3 DNA reads TGTGCCAGCAGCTCCGGGACCGCGGGAAACATTCAGTACTTC. The full variable domain, its missing parts supplied by reference TRBV7-2 and TRBJ2-4, is GAGVSQSPSNKVTEKGKDVELRCDPISGHTALYWYRQSLGQGLEFLIYFQGNSAPDKSGLPSDRFSAERTGGSVSTLTIQRTQQEDSAVYLCASSSGTAGNIQYFGAGTRLSVL.